This T cell receptor (beta chain) was obtained from a study of cytomegalovirus exposure and HLA in healthy donors. PCR involved 60 Vbeta and 13 Jbeta primers. Clones were sequenced by immunoSEQ multiplex PCR, and TCRdb holds only the in-frame ones, with some missing. The table records 110,000 or so clones, under 80% of them present only once. Sequencing was done on a sample of PBMCs. This sequence was found in a woman between 40 and 50 years old in good health and CMV-seropositive.

The CDR3 here is CSVRAGGSSYEQYF. CDR3 in DNA: TGCAGCGTTCGAGCGGGGGGCAGCTCCTACGAGCAGTACTTC. The V call is TRBV29-1, the J call TRBJ2-7; 9 bases agree with TRBD2. V lost 5 bases and J lost 0; bases outside the gene matches: 5. From germline, CDR1 is SQVTM and CDR2 ANQGSEA. This CDR3 spans 14 amino acids.